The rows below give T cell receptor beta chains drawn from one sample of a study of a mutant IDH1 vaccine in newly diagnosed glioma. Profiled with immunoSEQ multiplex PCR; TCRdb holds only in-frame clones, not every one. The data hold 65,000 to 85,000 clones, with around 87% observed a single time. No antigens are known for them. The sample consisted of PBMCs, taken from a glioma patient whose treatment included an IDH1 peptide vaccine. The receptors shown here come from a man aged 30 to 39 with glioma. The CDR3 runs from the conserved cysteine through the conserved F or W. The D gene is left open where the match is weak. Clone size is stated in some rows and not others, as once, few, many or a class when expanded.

CASSLLAGQGILVYF	TGTGCCAGCAGTTTATTAGCTGGACAGGGTATATTGGTATATTTT	TRBD1	TRBV28	TRBJ1-3	.
CASSAGGTGGEQFF	TGCGCCAGCAGCGCAGGGGGCACCGGGGGTGAGCAGTTCTTC	TRBD1	TRBV5-1	TRBJ2-1	once
CASSPQYTQYF	TGTGCCAGCAGCCCCCAATACACGCAGTATTTT	.	TRBV9	TRBJ2-3	.
CASSLAGQGVYGYTF	TGCGCCAGCAGCTTAGCCGGACAGGGGGTATATGGCTACACCTTC	TRBD1	TRBV5-1	TRBJ1-2	.
CASSSREASYNEQFF	TGTGCCAGTAGCTCACGGGAGGCCTCCTACAATGAGCAGTTCTTC	TRBD2	TRBV19	TRBJ2-1	.
CAWRRGGGTEAFF	TGTGCCTGGAGAAGAGGGGGCGGAACTGAAGCTTTCTTT	TRBD1	TRBV30	TRBJ1-1	few
CASSFAFNQPQHF	TGTGCCAGCAGTTTCGCCTTCAATCAGCCCCAGCATTTT	.	TRBV27	TRBJ1-5	.
CASTLGNEQYF	TGTGCCAGCACCCTAGGCAACGAGCAGTACTTC	.	TRBV27	TRBJ2-7	.
CASAFNTDEKLFF	TGTGCCAGCGCCTTTAATACCGATGAAAAACTGTTTTTT	.	TRBV2	TRBJ1-4	.
CASSLRRNTEAFF	TGTGCCAGCAGCTTAAGGAGGAACACTGAAGCTTTCTTT	.	TRBV7-3	TRBJ1-1	.
CASSLYGARDTQYF	TGTGCCAGCAGTTTATATGGGGCGCGGGATACGCAGTATTTT	.	TRBV28	TRBJ2-3	.
CASSSQGRYGYTF	TGTGCCAGCAGTTCACAGGGTCGATATGGCTACACCTTC	.	TRBV27	TRBJ1-2	.
CASSLAFRTYNEQFF	TGTGCCAGCAGTCTGGCTTTTCGAACCTACAATGAGCAGTTCTTC	.	TRBV28	TRBJ2-1	.
CASSSRDEQYF	TGCGCCAGCAGCTCACGGGACGAGCAGTACTTC	.	TRBV5-1	TRBJ2-7	.
CASSLVSSAKYEQYF	TGCGCCAGCAGCTTGGTTTCTAGCGCCAAGTACGAGCAGTACTTC	.	TRBV5-1	TRBJ2-7	.
CASNQEGPINEKLFF	TGTGCCAGCAACCAGGAGGGACCGATTAATGAAAAACTGTTTTTT	.	TRBV2	TRBJ1-4	few
CASSYGTAETQYF	TGTGCCAGCAGTTACGGTACAGCAGAGACGCAGTATTTT	.	TRBV6-6	TRBJ2-3	.
CASSPQGNQGEKLFF	TGTGCCAGCAGTCCACAGGGAAATCAAGGTGAAAAACTGTTTTTT	.	TRBV6-5	TRBJ1-4	.
CAISDRGRDYNEQFF	TGTGCCATCAGTGATCGGGGAAGGGACTACAATGAGCAGTTCTTC	.	TRBV10-3	TRBJ2-1	.
CASSLEARSNTGELFF	TGTGCCAGCAGCTTGGAGGCGCGGAGTAACACCGGGGAGCTGTTTTTT	.	TRBV5-6	TRBJ2-2	.
CASSTSRNTEAFF	TGTGCCAGCAGCACCTCGAGGAACACTGAAGCTTTCTTT	.	TRBV11-3	TRBJ1-1	.
CASSLEGLAGGWSTDTQYF	TGCGCCAGCAGCTTGGAAGGACTAGCGGGGGGATGGAGCACAGATACGCAGTATTTT	TRBD2	TRBV5-1	TRBJ2-3	.
CASRFRRTSEQFF	TGTGCCAGCAGATTCAGGCGGACCAGTGAGCAGTTCTTC	.	TRBV6-5	TRBJ2-1	.
CASSETLLQPKYQETQYF	TGTGCCAGCAGTGAAACGTTGCTGCAGCCAAAGTACCAAGAGACCCAGTACTTC	.	TRBV2	TRBJ2-5	.
CAISESLMRLSTDTQYF	TGTGCCATCAGTGAGTCCCTGATGCGACTAAGCACAGATACGCAGTATTTT	.	TRBV10-3	TRBJ2-3	.
CASRLNRAYTEAFF	TGTGCCAGTAGGTTGAACAGGGCTTACACTGAAGCTTTCTTT	.	TRBV19	TRBJ1-1	.
CASSVSGTGGVRNYGYTF	TGTGCCAGCAGCGTAAGCGGGACAGGGGGCGTTCGTAACTATGGCTACACCTTC	TRBD1	TRBV9	TRBJ1-2	.
CASSRRGAHEQYF	TGTGCCAGCAGCCGTAGAGGGGCCCACGAGCAGTACTTC	.	TRBV27	TRBJ2-7	few
CASSTQGQGDGEQFF	TGCGCCAGCAGCACCCAAGGACAGGGTGATGGGGAGCAGTTCTTC	TRBD1	TRBV5-1	TRBJ2-1	.
CASSLEFQETQYF	TGTGCCAGCAGCTTGGAATTCCAAGAGACCCAGTACTTC	.	TRBV5-4	TRBJ2-5	.
CASSADRVEETQYF	TGCGCCAGCAGCGCAGACAGAGTGGAAGAGACCCAGTACTTC	.	TRBV5-1	TRBJ2-5	.
CASSLWGRSGFEKLFF	TGTGCCAGCAGTTTATGGGGCAGGAGCGGATTTGAAAAACTGTTTTTT	.	TRBV27	TRBJ1-4	.
CAGRGGTGTRTDTQYF	TGTGCCGGGAGAGGAGGGACAGGGACCCGCACAGATACGCAGTATTTT	TRBD1	TRBV30	TRBJ2-3	.
CSVENSDQETQYF	TGCAGCGTTGAGAACAGTGACCAAGAGACCCAGTACTTC	.	TRBV29-1	TRBJ2-5	.
CASSPTVWGYGYTF	TGTGCCAGCAGCCCGACAGTCTGGGGCTATGGCTACACCTTC	.	TRBV7-8	TRBJ1-2	few
CASSLGGPGTYGYTF	TGCGCCAGCAGCCTCGGGGGGCCAGGGACCTATGGCTACACCTTC	.	TRBV4-3	TRBJ1-2	.
CASANSGTGDYDEQYF	TGTGCTAGTGCCAACTCCGGGACAGGGGATTACGACGAGCAGTACTTC	TRBD1	TRBV12-5	TRBJ2-7	.
CASSLVGSSGANVLTF	TGCGCCAGCAGCTTGGTGGGCTCCTCTGGGGCCAACGTCCTGACTTTC	.	TRBV5-1	TRBJ2-6	once
CASSQLPGLAQKMVETQYF	TGTGCCAGCAGCCAACTTCCGGGACTAGCGCAAAAAATGGTAGAGACCCAGTACTTC	TRBD2	TRBV2	TRBJ2-5	.
CATSREDGSLGGTQYF	TGTGCCACCAGCAGAGAGGACGGATCTTTAGGGGGTACGCAGTATTTT	.	TRBV15	TRBJ2-3	.
CASSMDGTNEKLFF	TGTGCCAGTAGTATGGACGGCACTAATGAAAAACTGTTTTTT	.	TRBV19	TRBJ1-4	.
CASSPGAGKAFF	TGCGCCAGCAGCCCGGGGGCCGGGAAAGCTTTCTTT	.	TRBV5-1	TRBJ1-1	.
CASSLNRVEQYF	TGTGCCAGCAGTTTAAACAGGGTCGAGCAGTACTTC	.	TRBV28	TRBJ2-7	.
CASSLTQPPGAFF	TGTGCCAGCAGTTTAACTCAGCCCCCTGGAGCTTTCTTT	.	TRBV28	TRBJ1-1	.
CASSLSPLTGGWYF	TGTGCCAGCAGTTTGAGTCCCCTGACGGGAGGTTGGTATTTT	TRBD2	TRBV27	TRBJ2-3	.
CASSPQRGVGNTIYF	TGTGCCAGCAGCCCCCAGCGGGGGGTAGGAAACACCATATATTTT	.	TRBV9	TRBJ1-3	.
CASALGQGNTGELFF	TGCGCCAGCGCACTGGGACAGGGTAACACCGGGGAGCTGTTTTTT	TRBD1	TRBV5-1	TRBJ2-2	.
CASSLPSLEQYF	TGTGCCAGCAGCTTGCCCTCGTTGGAGCAGTACTTC	.	TRBV7-2	TRBJ2-7	.
CASSVAPGPLRGELFF	TGTGCCAGCAGCGTAGCCCCGGGACCGCTGAGAGGGGAGCTGTTTTTT	.	TRBV9	TRBJ2-2	.
CAWSVPWTGGTDTQYF	TGTGCCTGGAGTGTACCTTGGACAGGGGGCACAGATACGCAGTATTTT	TRBD1	TRBV30	TRBJ2-3	.
CASSLEADTGELFF	TGTGCCAGCAGTCTCGAGGCAGACACCGGGGAGCTGTTTTTT	.	TRBV6-4	TRBJ2-2	.
CASSLEGTVNSPLHF	TGTGCCAGCAGCTTGGAGGGGACAGTTAATTCACCCCTCCACTTT	TRBD1	TRBV5-5	TRBJ1-6	.
CASSDRVLNTEAFF	TGTGCCAGCAGTGACAGGGTACTAAACACTGAAGCTTTCTTT	.	TRBV2	TRBJ1-1	.
CASTPLATNEKLFF	TGTGCCAGTACCCCCTTGGCAACTAATGAAAAACTGTTTTTT	.	TRBV19	TRBJ1-4	.
CSVEDFPYGYTF	TGCAGCGTTGAAGATTTCCCCTATGGCTACACCTTC	.	TRBV29-1	TRBJ1-2	.
CSAGGAREQYF	TGCAGTGCCGGGGGTGCGAGGGAGCAGTACTTC	.	TRBV20-1	TRBJ2-7	once
CASRGIGLAEAFF	TGTGCCAGCAGAGGGATCGGGTTAGCTGAAGCTTTCTTT	.	TRBV2	TRBJ1-1	.
CASSPKGETNYGYTF	TGCGCCAGCAGCCCCAAGGGGGAGACTAACTATGGCTACACCTTC	.	TRBV5-1	TRBJ1-2	.